The 3 T cell receptor beta chains reported below all come from one sample, sequenced in a study of blood T cell repertoires in COVID-19. Using immunoSEQ multiplex PCR, the repertoire was profiled, and TCRdb retains in-frame clones only, with some absent. The table records about 150,000 clones, under 95% of them present only once. Material for sequencing was peripheral blood. The receptors stem from a man between 45 and 60 years old with acute or convalescent COVID-19.

The rearrangement joins TRBV7-2 to TRBJ1-5; weak D call: TRBD1 (6 bases). V lost 2 bases, J lost 4 bases, and 15 bases lay in between. Germline CDR1 and CDR2: SGHTA and FQGNSA. The CDR3 extends over 16 amino acids. The CDR3 DNA reads TGTGCCAGCAGCTTATCCCCACGGGACACTAATCAGCCCCAGCATTTT. Its translation: CASSLSPRDTNQPQHF.

J is TRBJ2-5 and V is TRBV2, with 7 bases identical to TRBD1. CDR3 length: 15 amino acids. After removal of 6 bases from V and 1 base from J, the junction contained 8 bases not matched to a gene. Germline assignment: CDR1 SNHLY and CDR2 FYNNEI. The CDR3 nucleotides are TGTGCCAGCAGGATCCGGGACAGACCCCAAGAGACCCAGTACTTC. Its protein is CASRIRDRPQETQYF.

This clone was found once. The J gene is TRBJ1-1, the V gene TRBV28, with 8 bases that match TRBD1. The CDR3 spans 14 residues. V was pared by 2 bases and J by 4 bases, with 3 bases of the junction left unmatched. Germline loops: CDR1 MDHEN, CDR2 SYDVKM. This CDR3 reads CASSLDRGFTEAFF. DNA of the CDR3: TGTGCCAGCAGTTTAGACAGGGGTTTCACTGAAGCTTTCTTT.